What follows are 10 T cell receptor beta chains derived from one specimen sequenced in a study of monozygotic twins with inflammatory bowel disease. TCRdb re-called the 5' RACE reads and gives one entry per CDR3 protein, without DNA. The ten most abundant clones cover about 2.3% of a sample with about 440,000 distinct CDR3 sequences. Material for sequencing was blood. The receptors were gathered from a human donor with ulcerative colitis or Crohn's disease, or a healthy co-twin of an affected twin (not recorded which).

This chain joins TRBV28 and TRBJ2-1; TCRdb outputs TRBD2, but without DNA this stays unchecked. The CDR3 sequence is 16 residues long. Germline CDR1 is MDHEN and CDR2 is SYDVKM. This CDR3 reads CASSPGRVMGYGEQFF. Variable domain in full (rest from reference TRBV28 and TRBJ2-1): DVKVTQSSRYLVKRTGEKVFLECVQDMDHENMFWYRQDPGLGLRLIYFSYDVKMKEKGDIPEGYSVSREKKERFSLILESASTNQTSMYLCASSPGRVMGYGEQFFGPGTRLTVL.

The CDR3 here is CSARAQERPTDTQYF. V is TRBV20-1 and J is TRBJ2-3; no DNA is available, so the TRBD1 call from TCRdb remains unchecked. The CDR3 has 15 residues. From germline, CDR1 is DFQATT and CDR2 SNEGSKA (reference sequence).

This chain joins TRBV29-1 and TRBJ1-1; the D call from TCRdb, TRBD1, cannot be confirmed without DNA. The CDR3 covers 15 residues. Germline values: CDR1 SQVTM, CDR2 ANQGSEA. This CDR3 is CSGLSLDAGITEAFF.

This rearrangement joins TRBV12-3 or TRBV12-4 to TRBJ2-2; the TCRdb call, TRBD1, lacks DNA for checking. The CDR3 has 17 residues. CDR3 amino acids: CASSFIWTPRGTGELFF.

The V gene is TRBV6-2 or TRBV6-3, the J gene TRBJ2-7; TCRdb selects TRBD1, and the lack of DNA leaves this call unchecked. CDR3 length: 16 amino acids. CDR1 is MNHEY, CDR2 SVGEGT, per germline. The CDR3 sequence: CASSYSRTGGAYEQYF.

The chain has TRBV28 and TRBJ2-2. This CDR3 is built from 16 residues. Germline-derived CDR1 and CDR2 are MDHEN and SYDVKM. This CDR3 is CASSFGGLANTGELFF. The full variable domain, with the rest looked up from reference TRBV28 and TRBJ2-2, is DVKVTQSSRYLVKRTGEKVFLECVQDMDHENMFWYRQDPGLGLRLIYFSYDVKMKEKGDIPEGYSVSREKKERFSLILESASTNQTSMYLCASSFGGLANTGELFFGEGSRLTVL.

V is TRBV12-3 or TRBV12-4 and J is TRBJ1-1; as DNA is missing, the TRBD1 call by TCRdb cannot be tested. The CDR3 totals 15 residues. CDR3 region: CASTPRADMNTEAFF.

This chain links TRBV7-2 with TRBJ2-7; TCRdb gives TRBD1 as the D gene, but with no DNA this cannot be confirmed. Looked up from germline, CDR1 is SGHTA and CDR2 is FQGNSA. This CDR3 contains 14 residues. The CDR3 spells CASSLPGQSYEQYF.

J is TRBJ2-5 and V is TRBV7-9; TCRdb designates TRBD2, a call that cannot be tested without DNA. Germline CDR1 SEHNR, CDR2 FQNEAQ (reference sequence). CDR3 length equals 17 residues. This CDR3 is CASSRGLAGGHQETQYF.

The genes are TRBV20-1 and TRBJ2-3; no DNA is available, so the TRBD1 call from TCRdb remains unchecked. Germline-derived CDR1 and CDR2 are DFQATT and SNEGSKA (reference sequence). The CDR3 is made up of 15 amino acids. CDR3 sequence: CSASEPRSGADTQYF.